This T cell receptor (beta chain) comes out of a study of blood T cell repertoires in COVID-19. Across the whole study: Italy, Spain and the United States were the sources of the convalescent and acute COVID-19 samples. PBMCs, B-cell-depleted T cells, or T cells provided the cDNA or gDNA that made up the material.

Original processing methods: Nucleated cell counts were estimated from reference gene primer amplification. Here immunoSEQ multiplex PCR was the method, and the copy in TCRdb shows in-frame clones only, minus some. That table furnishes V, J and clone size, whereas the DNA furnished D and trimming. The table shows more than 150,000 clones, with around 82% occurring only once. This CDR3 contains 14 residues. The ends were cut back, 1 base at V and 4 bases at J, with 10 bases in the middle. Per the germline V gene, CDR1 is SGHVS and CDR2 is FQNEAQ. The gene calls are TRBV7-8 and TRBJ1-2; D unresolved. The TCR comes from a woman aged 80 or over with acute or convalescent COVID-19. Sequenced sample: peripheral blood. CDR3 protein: CASSLVSGGYGYTF. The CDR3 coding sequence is TGTGCCAGCAGCTTAGTCAGCGGTGGCTATGGCTACACCTTC.